Listed below are T cell receptor beta chains from one sample, sequenced in a study of Ad26.COV2.S vaccination and SARS-CoV-2 variants. Some clones are missing from TCRdb's copy, which holds only in-frame ones; the method was immunoSEQ multiplex PCR. This table has 350,000 to 450,000 clones, about 88% appearing once. The sequences come from peripheral blood, collected in a trial of Ad26.COV2.S vaccine versus placebo. These receptors were collected from a person between 18 and 65 years old who received the Ad26.COV2.S COVID-19 vaccine or a placebo. Both conserved end residues are part of each CDR3. The D gene is left open where the match is weak. Not every row has a clone size; where given, it reads once, few, many or a size class.

size	D	J	V	DNA	CDR3
-	-	TRBJ2-7	TRBV7-9	TGTGCCAGCAGCGACACCGGGCGCTTAACCTACGAGCAGTACTTC	CASSDTGRLTYEQYF
-	-	TRBJ2-1	TRBV5-1	TGCGCCAGCAGCTTGGTTTGGGGGCAGAGTAATGAGCAGTTCTTC	CASSLVWGQSNEQFF
-	-	TRBJ2-3	TRBV29-1	TGCAGCGTTCCGGGACCTATAACAGATACGCAGTATTTT	CSVPGPITDTQYF
-	TRBD2	TRBJ2-5	TRBV11-2	TGTGCCAGCAGCTTAGTCGGACTAGTCGGGGAGACCCAGTACTTC	CASSLVGLVGETQYF
few	-	TRBJ2-7	TRBV27	TGTGCCAGCTCCCGGGACGGGCCCTACGAGCAGTACTTC	CASSRDGPYEQYF
-	-	TRBJ1-1	TRBV18	TGTGCCAGCTCTCAGGACGGGGTCTCCACTGAAGCTTTCTTT	CASSQDGVSTEAFF
-	-	TRBJ1-5	TRBV27	TGTGCCAGCAGTCTTAGGGGCAATCAGCCCCAGCATTTT	CASSLRGNQPQHF
-	TRBD2	TRBJ2-3	TRBV5-4	TGTGCCAGCAGCCACTATAGCGGGAGTACTTATACGCAGTATTTT	CASSHYSGSTYTQYF
-	-	TRBJ1-1	TRBV3-1/TRBV3-2	TGTGCCAGCAGCTATAACAACAGGAACACTGAAGCTTTCTTT	CASSYNNRNTEAFF
-	-	TRBJ1-1	TRBV5-4	TGTGCCAGCAGCTTGGAGAGGTCTGGGACTGAAGCTTTCTTT	CASSLERSGTEAFF
-	TRBD1	TRBJ2-1	TRBV19	TGTGCCAGTAGTTTCCCGACAGGGAGCTCCTACAATGAGCAGTTCTTC	CASSFPTGSSYNEQFF
-	TRBD1	TRBJ1-5	TRBV19	TGTGCCAGTAACGGACAGGGTTGGAGCAATCAGCCCCAGCATTTT	CASNGQGWSNQPQHF
-	-	TRBJ2-6	TRBV5-1	TGCGCCAGCAGCTCCGACTTCTCTGGGGCCAACGTCCTGACTTTC	CASSSDFSGANVLTF
-	TRBD1	TRBJ1-1	TRBV10-1	TGCGCCAGCAGTGAAATACACAGGGGAGGGAACACTGAAGCTTTCTTT	CASSEIHRGGNTEAFF
-	-	TRBJ2-2	TRBV21-1	TGTGCCAGCACCCCCGAGGGCAGGGACACCGGGGAGCTGTTTTTT	CASTPEGRDTGELFF
-	TRBD1	TRBJ2-6	TRBV7-6	TGTGCCAGCAGCTCGCCGGGACAGGAAATTCACTCTGGGGCCAACGTCCTGACTTTC	CASSSPGQEIHSGANVLTF
few	TRBD2	TRBJ2-7	TRBV29-1	TGCAGCGTTGAAGATTTCGGCGGGAGCTCCTACGAGCAGTACTTC	CSVEDFGGSSYEQYF
-	-	TRBJ2-2	TRBV19	TGTGCCAGTAAAGAACAGCTTTCGAACACCGGGGAGCTGTTTTTT	CASKEQLSNTGELFF
-	-	TRBJ2-5	TRBV10-3	TGTGCCATCAGTGGAGGCAGCCACCAAGAGACCCAGTACTTC	CAISGGSHQETQYF
-	-	TRBJ1-3	TRBV30	TGTGCCATGGACATCTTATCTGGAAACACCATATATTTT	CAMDILSGNTIYF
-	-	TRBJ2-1	TRBV19	TGTGCCAGTAGCCACCTCAGGGTGGCTGAGCAGTTCTTC	CASSHLRVAEQFF
-	-	TRBJ2-7	TRBV6-1	TGTGCCAGCAGTGAAGCGTCAGGGTCCGGCGAGCAGTACTTC	CASSEASGSGEQYF
once	TRBD2	TRBJ2-1	TRBV19	TGTGCCAGTACCCCTGGTTTGGGACTAGGGAATGAGCAGTTCTTC	CASTPGLGLGNEQFF
-	-	TRBJ1-6	TRBV9	TGTGCCAGCAGCGTAGCTGGTCAGGGCTCACCCCTCCACTTT	CASSVAGQGSPLHF
once	-	TRBJ1-1	TRBV16	TGTGCCAGCAGCCAATCAGCAGCGGTGGAAGCTTTCTTT	CASSQSAAVEAFF
once	-	TRBJ2-1	TRBV10-1	TGCGCCAGCAGTGATTCAGGGAGCTCCTACAATGAGCAGTTCTTC	CASSDSGSSYNEQFF
-	-	TRBJ1-1	TRBV5-1	TGCGCCAGCAGCAGGGAAACAGGGCGGAAAACTGAAGCTTTCTTT	CASSRETGRKTEAFF
once	-	TRBJ1-4	TRBV30	TGTGCCTGGACGGTTCCCCACAACAGGATACCTAATGAAAAACTGTTTTTT	CAWTVPHNRIPNEKLFF
-	-	TRBJ1-6	TRBV6-1	TGTGCCAGCAGTGATACTCGTGGGTATTCACCCCTCCACTTT	CASSDTRGYSPLHF
-	-	TRBJ1-4	TRBV6-5	TGTGCCAGCAGTCCCGGCCGGGACCTTAATGAAAAACTGTTTTTT	CASSPGRDLNEKLFF
-	TRBD2	TRBJ2-3	TRBV9	TGTGCCAGCAGCGTGACGACTAGCGGCCTGACAGATACGCAGTATTTT	CASSVTTSGLTDTQYF
-	TRBD1	TRBJ2-7	TRBV6-6	TGTGCCACCCAGGACAGGGGTAGATCCTACGAGCAGTACTTC	CATQDRGRSYEQYF
-	TRBD2	TRBJ2-3	TRBV10-2	TGCGCCAGCAGGGCTAGCGGGAGAGATACGCAGTATTTT	CASRASGRDTQYF
-	-	TRBJ1-3	TRBV18	TGTGCCAGCTCACCACCGAGAGGAGGTGGTGGAAACACCATATATTTT	CASSPPRGGGGNTIYF
-	-	TRBJ1-4	TRBV29-1	TGCAGCGTCGGGGGGTTTGAAAAACTGTTTTTT	CSVGGFEKLFF
many	TRBD1	TRBJ2-1	TRBV7-9	TGTGCCAGCAGCCAGGGACAGGGGGCAGGAGGGTTCTTC	CASSQGQGAGGFF
-	-	TRBJ1-1	TRBV11-2	TGTGCCAGCAGGTCGTCATCGGGGGCTTTCTTT	CASRSSSGAFF
-	TRBD1	TRBJ2-2	TRBV28	TGTGCCAGCAGTTTTATACAGGGGTGGCGTAACACCGGGGAGCTGTTTTTT	CASSFIQGWRNTGELFF
-	TRBD1	TRBJ2-4	TRBV7-2	TGTGCCAGCAGCTCTATCACCGGGACAGGGAAAAACATTCAGTACTTC	CASSSITGTGKNIQYF
-	TRBD2	TRBJ2-1	TRBV7-2	TGTGCCAGCAGCTTAGGAGGAGCGGGAGGGGGGTGGTACAATGAGCAGTTCTTC	CASSLGGAGGGWYNEQFF
once	TRBD1	TRBJ2-3	TRBV24-1	TGTGCCACCAGTGACACTACCCCGGACAGGGGGCTTACAGATACGCAGTATTTT	CATSDTTPDRGLTDTQYF
-	TRBD1	TRBJ1-2	TRBV19	TGTGCCAGTAGTATAAACGGACAGGGGAGAGGCTACACCTTC	CASSINGQGRGYTF